The source of this T cell receptor beta chain is a study of cytomegalovirus exposure and HLA in healthy donors. Study findings and constraints: It was found in a later analysis that first-cohort TCR clusters tended to co-occur in the 100 to 150 validation repertoires.

The data were produced by immunoSEQ multiplex PCR, yet TCRdb's version contains in-frame clones alone and is incomplete. The sample shows about 160,000 clones, around 92% of them seen only once. Details on this clone: What it recognizes is unknown.

The sequence was obtained from a man aged 18 to 29 in good health and CMV-seropositive. Sequencing was done on a sample of PBMCs.

The CDR3 nucleotides are TGTGCCAGCAGTTCCGCCGGGTTTGAGACCCAGTACTTC. This codes for CASSSAGFETQYF. The chain recombines TRBV28 with TRBJ2-5, with D unresolved. The CDR3 has 13 residues. V dropped 4 bases and J dropped 5 bases, with 11 bases sitting between them. The germline gives CDR1 MDHEN, CDR2 SYDVKM. Together with reference TRBV28 and TRBJ2-5, the CDR3 gives the full variable domain: DVKVTQSSRYLVKRTGEKVFLECVQDMDHENMFWYRQDPGLGLRLIYFSYDVKMKEKGDIPEGYSVSREKKERFSLILESASTNQTSMYLCASSSAGFETQYFGPGTRLLVL.